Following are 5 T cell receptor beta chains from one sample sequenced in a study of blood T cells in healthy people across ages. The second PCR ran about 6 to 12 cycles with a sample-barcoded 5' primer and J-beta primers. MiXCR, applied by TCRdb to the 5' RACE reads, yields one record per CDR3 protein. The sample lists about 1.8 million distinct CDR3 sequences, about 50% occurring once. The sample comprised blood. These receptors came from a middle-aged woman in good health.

The CDR3, as DNA: TGCAGTGCTAGTCCCAGGGGGCGGACAGATACGCAGTATTTT. Its protein is CSASPRGRTDTQYF. The chain employs TRBV20-1 and TRBJ2-3, with 8 bases fitting TRBD1. CDR3 length: 14 amino acids. Looked up from germline, CDR1 is DFQATT and CDR2 is SNEGSKA (reference sequence). After removal of 3 bases from V and 3 bases from J, the junction contained 5 bases not matched to a gene.

The CDR3 here is CSARSVNSNQPQHF. The CDR3 nucleotides are TGCAGTGCTAGATCGGTTAATAGCAATCAGCCCCAGCATTTT. The chain couples TRBV20-1 to TRBJ1-5; no firm D call. The ends were cut back, 2 bases at V and 0 bases at J, with 8 bases in the middle. The length of the CDR3 is 14 residues. Germline V gives CDR1 DFQATT, CDR2 SNEGSKA (reference sequence).

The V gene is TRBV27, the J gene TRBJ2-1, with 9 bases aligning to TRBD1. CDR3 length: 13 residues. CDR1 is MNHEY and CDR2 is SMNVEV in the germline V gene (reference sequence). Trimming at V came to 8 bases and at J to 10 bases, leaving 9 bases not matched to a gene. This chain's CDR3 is CASAYGQGKEQFF. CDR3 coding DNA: TGTGCCAGCGCGTATGGACAGGGGAAGGAGCAGTTCTTC.

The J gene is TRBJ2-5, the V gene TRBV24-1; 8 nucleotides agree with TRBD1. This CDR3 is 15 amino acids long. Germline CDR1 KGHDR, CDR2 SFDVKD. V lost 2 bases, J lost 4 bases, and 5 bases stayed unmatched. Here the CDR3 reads CATSDSRTGRETQYF. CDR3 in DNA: TGTGCCACCAGTGATTCGAGGACAGGGAGAGAGACCCAGTACTTC.

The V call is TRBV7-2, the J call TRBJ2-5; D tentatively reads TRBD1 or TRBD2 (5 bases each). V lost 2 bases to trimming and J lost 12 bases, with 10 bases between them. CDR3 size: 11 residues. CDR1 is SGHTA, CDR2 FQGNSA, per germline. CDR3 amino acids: CASSLLGREYF. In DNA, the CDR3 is TGTGCCAGCAGCTTATTGGGACGGGAGTACTTC.